This T cell receptor (beta chain) originates from a study of blood T cell repertoires in COVID-19. V lost 4 bases and J lost 0, with 12 bases in between. Germline assignment: CDR1 SQVTM and CDR2 ANQGSEA. CDR3 size: 14 residues. Libraries were prepared by immunoSEQ multiplex PCR; TCRdb keeps only in-frame clonotypes and omits some of them. There are 85,000 to 130,000 clones in the sample; about 80% occur only once, and more than 13% lies in the top ten. Sequencing was done on a sample of peripheral blood. The V and J genes are TRBV29-1 and TRBJ1-2, with D unclear. The receptor was derived from a woman aged 55 to 70 with acute or convalescent COVID-19. The chain's CDR3 is CSVVGRGANYGYTF. DNA of the CDR3: TGCAGCGTTGTAGGGCGGGGAGCTAACTATGGCTACACCTTC. Looking up the rest from reference TRBV29-1 and TRBJ1-2 gives the full variable domain: SAVISQKPSRDICQRGTSLTIQCQVDSQVTMMFWYRQQPGQSLTLIATANQGSEATYESGFVIDKFPISRPNLTFSTLTVSNMSPEDSSIYLCSVVGRGANYGYTFGSGTRLTVV.